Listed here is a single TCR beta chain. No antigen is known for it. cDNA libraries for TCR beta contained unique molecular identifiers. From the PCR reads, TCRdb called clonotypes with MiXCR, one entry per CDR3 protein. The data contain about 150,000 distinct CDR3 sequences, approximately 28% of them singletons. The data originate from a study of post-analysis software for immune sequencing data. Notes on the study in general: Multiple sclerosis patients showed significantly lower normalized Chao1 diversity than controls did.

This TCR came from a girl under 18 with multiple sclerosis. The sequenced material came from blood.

CDR3 sequence reads: CASSLVPGSYEQYF. Here the CDR3 DNA reads TGTGCCAGCAGCTTAGTGCCGGGTTCCTACGAGCAGTACTTC. V and J are TRBV7-2 and TRBJ2-7; D is ambiguous. Germline CDR1 SGHTA, CDR2 FQGNSA. Trimming stripped 1 base from V and 1 base from J, with 8 bases between. The CDR3 spans 14 residues.